This is a list of T cell receptor beta chains from one sample in a study of identical twins. One entry per CDR3 protein results from TCRdb running MiXCR on the 5' RACE reads. Of a few hundred thousand distinct CDR3 sequences listed, around 20% are singletons. The sequenced sample consisted of naive T cells sorted from blood. Receptor source: a man aged 50-60 years in good health. Each CDR3 is given with its conserved first and last residue. The D gene is left open where the match is weak. The size field is filled for only some rows; it gives once, few, many or a size class.

TRBD2	TRBV5-1	.	TRBJ2-2	CASSTTRTSDTGELFF	TGCGCCAGCAGCACCACCAGGACTAGCGACACCGGGGAGCTGTTTTTT
.	TRBV5-1	few	TRBJ2-1	CASSSLQGKGYNEQFF	TGCGCCAGCAGCTCCCTCCAGGGAAAGGGCTACAATGAGCAGTTCTTC
TRBD1	TRBV4-2	.	TRBJ2-7	CASSHQGQGWAYEQYF	TGTGCCAGCAGCCACCAAGGACAGGGGTGGGCCTACGAGCAGTACTTC
TRBD2	TRBV4-3	.	TRBJ2-1	CASSPQPGLAANEQFF	TGCGCCAGCAGCCCACAACCGGGACTAGCGGCGAATGAGCAGTTCTTC
.	TRBV5-1	.	TRBJ2-4	CASGLGGAKNIQYF	TGCGCCAGCGGCCTAGGGGGAGCCAAAAACATTCAGTACTTC
.	TRBV7-2	.	TRBJ2-1	CASSLPSPEQFF	TGTGCCAGCAGCTTACCCTCACCCGAGCAGTTCTTC
.	TRBV7-9	.	TRBJ2-1	CASSLLGGTLAYEQFF	TGTGCCAGCAGCTTACTTGGGGGAACCCTCGCCTATGAGCAGTTCTTC
.	TRBV5-1	.	TRBJ2-5	CASSLRVLQETQYF	TGCGCCAGCAGCTTAAGGGTTCTTCAAGAGACCCAGTACTTC
TRBD2	TRBV7-2	many	TRBJ2-3	CASSLNPSGIPDTQYF	TGTGCCAGCAGCTTAAATCCTAGCGGGATTCCAGATACGCAGTATTTT
.	TRBV3-1	.	TRBJ2-5	CASSQRTGPQNF	TGTGCCAGCAGCCAACGAACGGGTCCTCAGAACTTC
.	TRBV20-1	many	TRBJ1-1	CSARYSENTEAFF	TGCAGTGCTAGATATTCGGAGAACACTGAAGCTTTCTTT
.	TRBV18	few	TRBJ1-4	CASSPNAPAANEKLFF	TGTGCCAGCTCACCAAACGCCCCGGCGGCTAATGAAAAACTGTTTTTT
TRBD2	TRBV30	few	TRBJ2-4	CAGYHTSGRVLYF	TGTGCCGGCTACCACACTAGCGGGAGGGTTTTGTACTTC
TRBD1	TRBV29-1	many	TRBJ2-3	CSYDRESTDTQYF	TGCAGCTATGACAGGGAGAGCACAGATACGCAGTATTTT
TRBD1	TRBV18	.	TRBJ1-1	CASSPTTGGVNTEAFF	TGTGCCAGCTCACCGACAACAGGGGGGGTGAACACTGAAGCTTTCTTT
.	TRBV6-5	many	TRBJ2-3	CASGGDTQYF	TGTGCCAGCGGGGGAGATACGCAGTATTTT
.	TRBV6-1	few	TRBJ2-3	CASSDRGSTDTQYF	TGTGCCAGCAGTGATCGGGGGAGCACAGATACGCAGTATTTT
.	TRBV20-1	few	TRBJ1-2	CSARVPGVAGYTF	TGCAGTGCTAGAGTCCCAGGGGTGGCTGGCTACACCTTC
.	TRBV29-1	many	TRBJ1-2	CSVVSPGLEDGYTF	TGCAGCGTTGTAAGTCCAGGGTTGGAGGATGGCTACACCTTC
.	TRBV5-1	few	TRBJ2-5	CASSLMGLQETQYF	TGCGCCAGCAGCTTGATGGGTCTACAAGAGACCCAGTACTTC
.	TRBV29-1	.	TRBJ2-7	CSVEDLTGFEQYF	TGCAGCGTTGAAGATCTAACAGGGTTTGAGCAGTACTTC
.	TRBV10-3	many	TRBJ2-5	CAISDGRRGETQYF	TGTGCCATCAGTGATGGCCGGCGGGGAGAGACCCAGTACTTC
TRBD1	TRBV25-1	many	TRBJ2-7	CASSEYPGQGAGEQYF	TGTGCCAGCAGTGAATACCCTGGACAGGGGGCGGGTGAGCAGTACTTC
.	TRBV12-3/TRBV12-4	many	TRBJ1-2	CASSLRRYYGYTF	TGTGCCAGCAGTTTAAGGCGTTACTATGGCTACACCTTC
.	TRBV3-1	few	TRBJ1-5	CASSHGNQPQHF	TGTGCCAGCAGCCACGGCAATCAGCCCCAGCATTTT
TRBD1	TRBV18	many	TRBJ2-7	CASSPWTGVAYEQYF	TGTGCCAGCTCACCCTGGACAGGGGTAGCCTACGAGCAGTACTTC
TRBD2	TRBV6-5	.	TRBJ2-5	CASSYLAGGLETQYF	TGTGCCAGCAGTTATTTAGCGGGGGGGCTTGAGACCCAGTACTTC
TRBD1	TRBV7-9	few	TRBJ1-2	CASSVGQGDGYTF	TGTGCCAGCAGCGTGGGACAGGGGGATGGCTACACCTTC
.	TRBV7-2	many	TRBJ2-2	CASARTDYTGELFF	TGTGCCAGCGCGAGAACGGACTACACCGGGGAGCTGTTTTTT
TRBD2	TRBV6-1	.	TRBJ2-7	CASKTRRLAEGEQYF	TGTGCCAGCAAAACCCGACGACTAGCAGAGGGCGAGCAGTACTTC
TRBD1	TRBV28	many	TRBJ1-6	CASSQPGQNSPLHF	TGTGCCAGCAGCCAACCGGGACAGAATTCACCCCTCCACTTT
.	TRBV7-9	.	TRBJ2-6	CASTLGGSGANVLTF	TGTGCCAGCACCCTAGGGGGCTCTGGGGCCAACGTCCTGACTTTC
TRBD1	TRBV15	few	TRBJ2-5	CATSRDRAGGYETQYF	TGTGCCACCAGCAGAGATAGAGCAGGGGGATATGAGACCCAGTACTTC
TRBD2	TRBV10-3	.	TRBJ2-1	CAIRGTSGKNERFF	TGTGCCATCAGAGGGACTAGCGGGAAGAATGAGCGGTTCTTC
.	TRBV9	few	TRBJ2-7	CASNGGTASYEQYF	TGTGCCAGCAATGGGGGGACCGCATCCTACGAGCAGTACTTC
.	TRBV3-1	.	TRBJ2-7	CASSQVNREYEQYF	TGTGCCAGCAGCCAAGTTAATAGGGAGTACGAGCAGTACTTC